The next 30 T cell receptor beta chains were all read from a single sample in a study of blood T cell repertoires in COVID-19. TCRdb's copy holds only in-frame clones and misses some; the assay was immunoSEQ multiplex PCR. This table holds about 52,000 clones, under 90% found once. Sequenced: peripheral blood. Receptors originate from a man older than 75 with COVID-19, enrolled during active disease.

This clone has only one observation. The chain joins TRBV20-1 to TRBJ2-3; 8 nucleotides agree with TRBD1. Germline V CDR1 and CDR2: DFQATT, SNEGSKA (reference sequence). After removal of 3 bases from V and 2 bases from J, the junction contained 7 bases not matched to a gene. This CDR3 has 15 residues. The CDR3 coding sequence is TGCAGTGCTAGTGGGACAGGCATCCCCACAGATACGCAGTATTTT. It translates to CSASGTGIPTDTQYF.

This chain uses TRBV2 with TRBJ2-3; 9 bases are a match to TRBD2. This CDR3 contains 14 residues. J was trimmed by 2 bases and V by 6 bases; bases with no gene match: 3. Germline V lookup: CDR1 SNHLY, CDR2 FYNNEI. The CDR3 DNA follows: TGTGCCAGCAGGGCTAGCGGGGTCACAGATACGCAGTATTTT. Amino acid sequence: CASRASGVTDTQYF.

The chain combines TRBV7-2 with TRBJ2-1; 10 nucleotides align to TRBD2. The J segment lost 7 bases and the V segment lost 7 bases, leaving 7 bases of the junction unmatched. CDR3 size: 14 residues. Germline V gene data show CDR1 as SGHTA and CDR2 as FQGNSA. This chain's CDR3 is CASNEGLADNEQFF. Here the CDR3 DNA reads TGTGCCAGCAACGAAGGACTAGCGGATAATGAGCAGTTCTTC.

This sequence joins TRBV2 and TRBJ1-5; maybe TRBD1 (5 bases). This CDR3 has 13 residues. The germline V gene has CDR1 SNHLY and CDR2 FYNNEI. The V gene lost 4 bases and the J gene lost 5 bases, with 9 bases spanning the gap. The CDR3 loop reads CASSVSRDQPQHF. The CDR3 DNA sequence: TGTGCCAGCAGTGTTAGCAGGGATCAGCCCCAGCATTTT.

The chain uses TRBV29-1 and TRBJ2-5; D possibly corresponds to TRBD2 (6 bases). This CDR3 has 13 residues. Trimming cost V 2 bases and J 5 bases, with 12 bases left between them. Germline-derived CDR1 and CDR2 are SQVTM and ANQGSEA. Written as DNA, the CDR3 is TGCAGCGTTGAATGGGGCCGGGGGGAGACCCAGTACTTC. This sequence encodes CSVEWGRGETQYF.

The chain is built from TRBV2 and TRBJ2-2; 9 nucleotides match TRBD2. J gave up 4 bases and V 7 bases, and 4 bases lay outside the gene matches. Germline V gives CDR1 SNHLY, CDR2 FYNNEI. The CDR3 runs to 14 residues. CDR3 sequence reads: CASMAGGSTGELFF. CDR3 DNA sequence: TGTGCCAGCATGGCGGGGGGGAGCACCGGGGAGCTGTTTTTT.

The CDR3 nucleotides are TGTGCCAGCAGCTTCAGTGGGAACACTGAAGCTTTCTTT. It translates to CASSFSGNTEAFF. The chain couples TRBV11-3 to TRBJ1-1, with D unclear. The CDR3 totals 13 residues. V lost 3 bases, J lost 1 base, and 6 bases lay in between. In germline, CDR1 is SGHNT, CDR2 YENEEA.

V gene TRBV28 combines with J gene TRBJ1-2; D remains unclear. Germline V lookup: CDR1 MDHEN, CDR2 SYDVKM. The CDR3 has 15 amino acids. V lost 1 base and J lost 5, with 14 bases in between. CDR3 sequence (DNA): TGTGCCAGCAGTTTATTCGGACTGACGGGGTATGGCTACACCTTC. Residues: CASSLFGLTGYGYTF.

In its sample, this clone was seen once. The J gene is TRBJ1-5, the V gene TRBV30; TRBD1 might be the D (5 bases). The CDR3 has 12 amino acids. V dropped 1 base and J dropped 11 bases, with 12 bases sitting between them. From germline, CDR1 is GTSNPN and CDR2 SVGIG (reference sequence). The CDR3 is CAWSALPGAQHF. CDR3 DNA sequence: TGTGCCTGGAGTGCCCTGCCGGGGGCCCAGCATTTT.

V gene TRBV27 combines with J gene TRBJ1-1, with D perhaps TRBD1 (5 bases). This CDR3 is 14 amino acids long. Germline V lookup: CDR1 MNHEY, CDR2 SMNVEV (reference sequence). V was cut by 5 bases and J by 1 base, with 11 bases left in between. The chain's CDR3 is CASSLRQKNTEAFF. CDR3 coding DNA: TGTGCCAGCAGTCTTAGACAGAAGAACACTGAAGCTTTCTTT.

In its sample, this clone was seen a few times. The chain has TRBV6-2 or TRBV6-3 and TRBJ1-5; 7 bases map to TRBD1. The CDR3 is made up of 15 amino acids. The germline V gene has CDR1 MNHEY and CDR2 SVGEGT. The ends lost 5 bases at V and 2 bases at J; junction bases unmatched: 6. CDR3 in amino acids: CASSQDRSGNQPQHF. CDR3 sequence (DNA): TGTGCCAGCAGTCAGGACAGGTCGGGCAATCAGCCCCAGCATTTT.

The chain uses TRBV5-1 and TRBJ2-3; TRBD1 matches at 7 bases. Per germline, CDR1 SGHRS and CDR2 YFSETQ. Trimming took 4 bases from V and 3 from J; bases not matched to a gene: 2. The CDR3 spans 13 residues. CDR3 residues: CASSADRTDTQYF. The CDR3, as DNA: TGCGCCAGCAGCGCGGACAGGACAGATACGCAGTATTTT. Using reference TRBV5-1 and TRBJ2-3 for the parts outside the CDR3, the full variable domain is KAGVTQTPRYLIKTRGQQVTLSCSPISGHRSVSWYQQTPGQGLQFLFEYFSETQRNKGNFPGRFSGRQFSNSRSEMNVSTLELGDSALYLCASSADRTDTQYFGPGTRLTVL.

The chain uses TRBV7-2 and TRBJ2-1, with TRBD2 matching 7 bases. The germline gives CDR1 SGHTA, CDR2 FQGNSA. V shed 11 bases, J shed 3 bases, and the junction held 4 bases outside the gene matches. The CDR3 sequence is 12 residues long. The CDR3 loop is CAEGRDYNEQFF. CDR3 bases: TGTGCCGAAGGGAGGGACTACAATGAGCAGTTCTTC.

CDR3 loop: CASSQSAGPGNTIYF. The CDR3 region has the DNA TGCGCCAGCAGTCAATCGGCAGGGCCCGGAAACACCATATATTTT. This chain connects TRBV23-1 to TRBJ1-3, with a possible D match to TRBD1 (5 bases). TRBV23-1 is an ORF; its function is uncertain. Trimming took off 0 bases at V and 4 bases at J, with 10 bases between the two ends. This CDR3 has 15 amino acids.

The gene calls are TRBV5-1 and TRBJ2-2, with TRBD2 identical over 11 bases. CDR3 size: 16 residues. V trimming: 5 bases; J trimming: 2 bases; junction bases outside the gene matches: 5. The germline V gene encodes CDR1 SGHRS and CDR2 YFSETQ. CDR3 sequence: CASSPGLAGNTGELFF. DNA of the CDR3: TGCGCCAGCAGTCCCGGACTAGCGGGTAACACCGGGGAGCTGTTTTTT.

This clone was detected once. The chain employs TRBV7-2 and TRBJ2-5, with D maybe TRBD1 (5 bases). Germline V gene lookup returns CDR1 SGHTA and CDR2 FQGNSA. V gave up 5 bases and J gave up 1 base, with 11 bases separating them. The CDR3 covers 14 residues. Here the CDR3 DNA reads TGTGCCAGCAGCCGCCGGACAAGCCAAGAGACCCAGTACTTC. Its protein is CASSRRTSQETQYF.

The V gene is TRBV7-2, the J gene TRBJ2-1, with 9 nucleotides matching TRBD1. The CDR3 covers 16 residues. Germline values: CDR1 SGHTA, CDR2 FQGNSA. Losses at the gene ends were 5 bases for V and 5 bases for J; bases not matched to a gene: 10. Written as DNA, the CDR3 is TGTGCCAGCAGCCCTGTGGGACAGGGATGGAACAATGAGCAGTTCTTC. This sequence encodes CASSPVGQGWNNEQFF.

The gene calls are TRBV11-2 and TRBJ1-1, with 9 positions matching TRBD1. Germline V gene data show CDR1 as SGHAT and CDR2 as FQNNGV. Trimming at V came to 4 bases and at J to 1 base, leaving 10 bases not matched to a gene. The CDR3 sequence is 17 residues long. CDR3 protein: CASSSLGPGQGNTEAFF. The CDR3 nucleotides read TGTGCCAGCAGCTCCCTCGGCCCGGGACAGGGGAACACTGAAGCTTTCTTT.

The chain recombines TRBV2 with TRBJ1-1; unclear D gene. The germline V gene encodes CDR1 SNHLY and CDR2 FYNNEI. The CDR3 has 14 residues. The germline V and J ends were trimmed by 4 bases and 1 base, with 10 bases remaining between them. The CDR3 bases are TGTGCCAGCAGTGCGAGGGCAGGGAACACTGAAGCTTTCTTT. Translation: CASSARAGNTEAFF.

The rearrangement uses TRBV6-5 and TRBJ2-5; D gene uncertain. CDR1 and CDR2 (germline): MNHEY, SVGAGI. V gave up 6 bases and J gave up 0 bases, with 11 bases separating them. The CDR3 has 14 amino acids. The CDR3 reads CASSPNSNQETQYF. CDR3 DNA: TGTGCCAGCAGCCCCAACTCAAACCAAGAGACCCAGTACTTC.

Here the CDR3 reads CASILALDTQYF. CDR3 coding DNA: TGTGCCAGCATTCTAGCCCTAGATACGCAGTATTTT. The rearrangement links TRBV6-5 to TRBJ2-3; a weak D match, TRBD2 (5 bases). The CDR3 loop spans 12 amino acids. V gave up 7 bases and J gave up 5 bases, with 10 bases separating them. Germline lookup yields CDR1 MNHEY and CDR2 SVGAGI.

The chain links TRBV21-1 to TRBJ2-3; TRBD2, the table's D call, was not compared with the DNA. TRBV21-1 is a documented pseudogene. The CDR3 covers 16 residues. Here the CDR3 DNA reads TGTGCCAGCAGCAAGACTAGCGGGAGCAAAATAGATACGCAGTATTTT. As protein: CASSKTSGSKIDTQYF.

The chain couples TRBV10-3 to TRBJ1-4; weak D call: TRBD1 (5 bases). The CDR3 spans 15 residues. The ends were cut back, 0 bases at V and 3 bases at J, with 8 bases in the middle. The germline gives CDR1 ENHRY, CDR2 SYGVKD. CDR3 in DNA: TGTGCCATCAGTGAGTCTACAGGACCTAATGAAAAACTGTTTTTT. Its protein product is CAISESTGPNEKLFF.

This rearrangement joins TRBV18 to TRBJ1-1, with TRBD1 matching over 7 bases. The trim removed 2 bases at V and 4 bases at J, leaving 13 bases unmatched. Looked up from germline, CDR1 is KGHSH and CDR2 is LQKENI. The CDR3 sequence is 17 residues long. CDR3 region: CASSPGGGQSQITEAFF. In nucleotides, the CDR3 is TGTGCCAGCTCACCAGGAGGGGGACAGTCCCAAATCACTGAAGCTTTCTTT.

V is TRBV5-1 and J is TRBJ2-2; D may be TRBD2 (5 bases). Trimming cost V 0 bases and J 4 bases, with 13 bases left between them. The CDR3 is 16 residues long. Germline CDR1 reads SGHRS; CDR2 reads YFSETQ. The CDR3 protein is CASSLGLLGSTGELFF. The CDR3 DNA reads as TGCGCCAGCAGCTTGGGTCTTTTGGGGAGCACCGGGGAGCTGTTTTTT.

The chain employs TRBV7-9 and TRBJ1-2; D is perhaps TRBD1 (6 bases). V was shortened by 4 bases and J by 7 bases, with 19 bases between the two germline ends. Germline V CDR1 and CDR2: SEHNR, FQNEAQ (reference sequence). The CDR3 runs to 15 residues. As DNA, the CDR3 is TGTGCCAGCAGCTCCTGGGACATCCCGGTGGGTGGCTACACCTTC. Its translation is CASSSWDIPVGGYTF.

This chain uses TRBV19 with TRBJ2-1; D gene uncertain. Trimming took off 9 bases at V and 0 bases at J, with 15 bases between the two ends. The length of the CDR3 is 15 residues. Per germline, CDR1 LNHDA and CDR2 SQIVND (reference sequence). Here the CDR3 DNA reads TGTGCCAGCGCGCCTTCTCTGAGCTCCTACAATGAGCAGTTCTTC. Translation gives CASAPSLSSYNEQFF.

For the CDR3, the DNA is TGTGCCAGCAGTGATGCCTACAGGGCTCTTGGCGAAAAACTGTTTTTT. It encodes CASSDAYRALGEKLFF. This chain uses TRBV2 with TRBJ1-4, with D possibly matching TRBD1 (6 bases). Trimming shortened V by 3 bases and J by 8 bases, and 19 bases separated the two germline ends. The CDR3 consists of 16 residues. Germline V lookup: CDR1 SNHLY, CDR2 FYNNEI.

V usage is TRBV11-2 and J usage is TRBJ1-3; D ambiguous. The ends were cut back, 1 base at V and 0 bases at J, with 7 bases in the middle. Germline CDR1 and CDR2: SGHAT and FQNNGV. The CDR3 sequence is 15 residues long. CDR3 in DNA: TGTGCCAGCAGCTTAGGTGCCAGCTCTGGAAACACCATATATTTT. It is translated as CASSLGASSGNTIYF.

The chain carries TRBV6-5 and TRBJ2-5; no reliable D call. The germline V gene has CDR1 MNHEY and CDR2 SVGAGI. Trimming took 6 bases from V and 7 from J, leaving 9 bases between them. The CDR3 spans 11 residues. The CDR3 DNA sequence: TGTGCCAGCAGCGGGTTCGGGACCCAGTACTTC. The encoded protein is CASSGFGTQYF.